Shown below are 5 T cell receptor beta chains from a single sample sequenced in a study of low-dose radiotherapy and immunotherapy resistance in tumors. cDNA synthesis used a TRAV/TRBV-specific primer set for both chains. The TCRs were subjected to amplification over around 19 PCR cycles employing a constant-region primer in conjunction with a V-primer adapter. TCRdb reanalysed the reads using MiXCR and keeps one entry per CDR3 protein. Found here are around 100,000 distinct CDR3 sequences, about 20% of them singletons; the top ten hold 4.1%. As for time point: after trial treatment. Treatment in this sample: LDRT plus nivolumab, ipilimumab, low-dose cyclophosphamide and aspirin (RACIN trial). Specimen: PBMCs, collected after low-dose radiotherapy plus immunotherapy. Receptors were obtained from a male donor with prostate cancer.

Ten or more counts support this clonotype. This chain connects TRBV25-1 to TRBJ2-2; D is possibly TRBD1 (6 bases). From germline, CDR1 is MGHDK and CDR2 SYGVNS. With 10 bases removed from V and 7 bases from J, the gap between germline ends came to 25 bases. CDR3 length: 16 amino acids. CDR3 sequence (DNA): TGTGCCACCCGCCCCGAGCCAGGGGAGTATGGCGGGGAGCTGTTTTTT. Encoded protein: CATRPEPGEYGGELFF.

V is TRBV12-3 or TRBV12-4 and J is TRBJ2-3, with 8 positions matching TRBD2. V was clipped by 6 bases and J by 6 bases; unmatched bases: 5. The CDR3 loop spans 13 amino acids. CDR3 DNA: TGTGCCAGCAGGCGGGGGGCCGGGGATACGCAGTATTTT. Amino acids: CASRRGAGDTQYF.

The CDR3 reads CASSTGLRLAGDRYNEQYF. The CDR3 nucleotides read TGTGCCAGCAGCACGGGACTCCGGCTAGCGGGAGATCGATACAATGAGCAGTACTTC. The chain couples TRBV7-3 to TRBJ2-7, with 10 bases aligning to TRBD2. Germline CDR1 SGHTA, CDR2 FQGTGA. The CDR3 length is 19 residues. Losses at the gene ends were 5 bases for V and 7 bases for J; bases not matched to a gene: 23.

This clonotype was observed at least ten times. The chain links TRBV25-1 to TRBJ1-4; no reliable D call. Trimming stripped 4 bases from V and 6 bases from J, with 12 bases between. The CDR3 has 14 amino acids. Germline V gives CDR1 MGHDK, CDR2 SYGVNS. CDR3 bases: TGTGCCAGCAGTGGGACCATGGGTGATGAAAAACTGTTTTTT. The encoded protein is CASSGTMGDEKLFF.

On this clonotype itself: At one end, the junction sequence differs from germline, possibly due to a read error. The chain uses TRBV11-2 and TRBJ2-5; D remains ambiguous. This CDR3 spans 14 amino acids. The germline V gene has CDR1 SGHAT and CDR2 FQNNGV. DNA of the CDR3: TGTGCCAGCAGGTTAAGCAGAGTTCAAGAGACGCAGTACTTC. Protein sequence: CASRLSRVQETQYF.